This is a list of T cell receptor beta chains from one sample in a study of shared clonotypes between healthy human individuals. Repertoires were generated with immunoSEQ multiplex PCR, while TCRdb's copy carries only in-frame clones and drops some. The sample comprises about 960,000 clones, less than 85% of which are singletons, and about 1.5% rests with the top ten. Material for sequencing was memory CD4+ T cells sorted from blood. Receptors were obtained from a young man in good health. Both conserved end residues are part of each CDR3. D genes are given only for firm matches. A row's size may be missing; if present it is once, few, many or a size class.

CDR3aa: CAWRLREAFF
CDR3nt: TGTGCCTGGCGACTAAGAGAAGCTTTCTTT
j_gene: TRBJ1-1
v_gene: TRBV30
d_gene: .
abundance: .

CDR3aa: CASSLGESGANVLTF
CDR3nt: TGCGCCAGCAGCTTGGGGGAGTCTGGGGCCAACGTCCTGACTTTC
j_gene: TRBJ2-6
v_gene: TRBV5-1
d_gene: .
abundance: .

CDR3aa: CASSPDAGYQPQHF
CDR3nt: TGCGCCAGCAGCCCGGACGCGGGGTATCAGCCCCAGCATTTT
j_gene: TRBJ1-5
v_gene: TRBV5-1
d_gene: .
abundance: few

CDR3aa: CASSYLGEAFF
CDR3nt: TGTGCCAGCAGTTACTTAGGGGAAGCTTTCTTT
j_gene: TRBJ1-1
v_gene: TRBV6-5
d_gene: .
abundance: .

CDR3aa: CTSPLLPGRPVTYEQYF
CDR3nt: TGCACCAGCCCACTTTTACCCGGACGCCCTGTTACCTACGAGCAGTACTTC
j_gene: TRBJ2-7
v_gene: TRBV1
d_gene: .
abundance: many

CDR3aa: CASSLASGSYNEQFF
CDR3nt: TGCGCCAGCAGCTTAGCTAGCGGCTCCTACAATGAGCAGTTCTTC
j_gene: TRBJ2-1
v_gene: TRBV5-1
d_gene: TRBD2
abundance: .

CDR3aa: CASSPPGQGYEQYF
CDR3nt: TGTGCCAGCTCACCCCCGGGACAGGGCTACGAGCAGTACTTC
j_gene: TRBJ2-7
v_gene: TRBV18
d_gene: TRBD1
abundance: once

CDR3aa: CASSVAGGPYNEQFF
CDR3nt: TGTGCCAGCAGTGTAGCGGGGGGACCCTACAATGAGCAGTTCTTC
j_gene: TRBJ2-1
v_gene: TRBV2
d_gene: TRBD2
abundance: .

CDR3aa: CASRINPANTEAFF
CDR3nt: TGTGCCAGCAGAATCAACCCCGCGAACACTGAAGCTTTCTTT
j_gene: TRBJ1-1
v_gene: TRBV5-4
d_gene: .
abundance: .

CDR3aa: CASNARLTDTQYF
CDR3nt: TGTGCCAGCAATGCTAGACTCACAGATACGCAGTATTTT
j_gene: TRBJ2-3
v_gene: TRBV28
d_gene: .
abundance: .

CDR3aa: CASAPNGEKLFF
CDR3nt: TGTGCTAGTGCCCCAAATGGGGAAAAACTGTTTTTT
j_gene: TRBJ1-4
v_gene: TRBV12-5
d_gene: .
abundance: .

CDR3aa: CASSITQGYNEQFF
CDR3nt: TGTGCCAGCAGCATAACCCAGGGGTACAATGAGCAGTTCTTC
j_gene: TRBJ2-1
v_gene: TRBV7-9
d_gene: .
abundance: few

CDR3aa: CASNLVGKGSNQPQHF
CDR3nt: TGTGCCAGCAACTTGGTTGGGAAAGGTAGCAATCAGCCCCAGCATTTT
j_gene: TRBJ1-5
v_gene: TRBV28
d_gene: .
abundance: .

CDR3aa: CASSPEGWQETQYF
CDR3nt: TGCGCCAGCAGCCCCGAAGGGTGGCAAGAGACCCAGTACTTC
j_gene: TRBJ2-5
v_gene: TRBV5-1
d_gene: .
abundance: .

CDR3aa: CASSLWGPGETQYF
CDR3nt: TGTGCCAGCAGCTTATGGGGCCCAGGAGAGACCCAGTACTTC
j_gene: TRBJ2-5
v_gene: TRBV7-9
d_gene: .
abundance: once

CDR3aa: CASSPGPTAQYF
CDR3nt: TGTGCCAGCTCACCGGGACCTACAGCCCAGTACTTC
j_gene: TRBJ2-5
v_gene: TRBV18
d_gene: .
abundance: .

CDR3aa: CAWSVPHQTGNTIYF
CDR3nt: TGTGCCTGGAGTGTACCCCATCAAACTGGAAACACCATATATTTT
j_gene: TRBJ1-3
v_gene: TRBV30
d_gene: .
abundance: .

CDR3aa: CSARFVDTQYF
CDR3nt: TGCAGTGCTAGATTTGTGGATACGCAGTATTTT
j_gene: TRBJ2-3
v_gene: TRBV20-1
d_gene: .
abundance: .

CDR3aa: CASSFSGTKTEQYF
CDR3nt: TGTGCCAGCAGCTTCTCCGGGACCAAGACCGAGCAGTACTTC
j_gene: TRBJ2-7
v_gene: TRBV7-6
d_gene: .
abundance: .

CDR3aa: CASSRFATGVHGYTF
CDR3nt: TGTGCCAGCAGCCGTTTTGCGACAGGGGTCCATGGCTACACCTTC
j_gene: TRBJ1-2
v_gene: TRBV6-5
d_gene: TRBD1
abundance: .

CDR3aa: CAWSTGSGANVLTF
CDR3nt: TGTGCCTGGAGTACAGGGTCTGGGGCCAACGTCCTGACTTTC
j_gene: TRBJ2-6
v_gene: TRBV30
d_gene: .
abundance: once

CDR3aa: CSVQIEVWGYTF
CDR3nt: TGCAGCGTCCAAATAGAGGTTTGGGGCTACACCTTC
j_gene: TRBJ1-2
v_gene: TRBV29-1
d_gene: .
abundance: once

CDR3aa: CASTLNYEQYF
CDR3nt: TGTGCCAGCACCCTAAACTACGAGCAGTACTTC
j_gene: TRBJ2-7
v_gene: TRBV6-6
d_gene: .
abundance: .

CDR3aa: CASRTTGTAINSPLHF
CDR3nt: TGTGCCAGTAGAACTACCGGGACGGCGATCAATTCACCCCTCCACTTT
j_gene: TRBJ1-6
v_gene: TRBV19
d_gene: .
abundance: .

CDR3aa: CASSYRPEARDSPLHF
CDR3nt: TGTGCCAGCAGTTATAGGCCCGAAGCCAGGGATTCACCCCTCCACTTT
j_gene: TRBJ1-6
v_gene: TRBV6-6
d_gene: .
abundance: .

CDR3aa: CASRAGTSGYEQYF
CDR3nt: TGCGCCAGCAGAGCCGGGACTAGTGGCTACGAGCAGTACTTC
j_gene: TRBJ2-7
v_gene: TRBV10-2
d_gene: TRBD2
abundance: once

CDR3aa: CASSSAGRELFF
CDR3nt: TGTGCTAGCAGCTCCGCAGGGAGGGAGCTGTTTTTT
j_gene: TRBJ2-2
v_gene: TRBV7-7
d_gene: .
abundance: few

CDR3aa: CASGLSNTGELFF
CDR3nt: TGTGCCAGCGGTCTTTCGAACACCGGGGAGCTGTTTTTT
j_gene: TRBJ2-2
v_gene: TRBV2
d_gene: .
abundance: once

CDR3aa: CASSSGLAGAYEQYF
CDR3nt: TGTGCCAGCAGCTCAGGACTAGCGGGAGCCTACGAGCAGTACTTC
j_gene: TRBJ2-7
v_gene: TRBV5-6
d_gene: TRBD2
abundance: .

CDR3aa: CASSLRGGWETQYF
CDR3nt: TGTGCCAGCAGCTTGCGGGGGGGCTGGGAGACCCAGTACTTC
j_gene: TRBJ2-5
v_gene: TRBV7-9
d_gene: TRBD2
abundance: .

CDR3aa: CASSARLVSEQFF
CDR3nt: TGTGCCAGCAGCGCCAGACTAGTATCCGAGCAGTTCTTC
j_gene: TRBJ2-1
v_gene: TRBV9
d_gene: .
abundance: .

CDR3aa: CASSPEGLAGKDTQYF
CDR3nt: TGTGCCAGCTCACCGGAGGGACTAGCGGGGAAAGATACGCAGTATTTT
j_gene: TRBJ2-3
v_gene: TRBV18
d_gene: TRBD2
abundance: .

CDR3aa: CASSFTTDSPEAFF
CDR3nt: TGTGCCAGCAGCTTCACAACGGACTCACCTGAAGCTTTCTTT
j_gene: TRBJ1-1
v_gene: TRBV7-2
d_gene: .
abundance: few

CDR3aa: CASSLAPSGAGRNEQYF
CDR3nt: TGTGCCAGCAGCTTAGCTCCTAGCGGGGCGGGACGAAACGAGCAGTACTTC
j_gene: TRBJ2-7
v_gene: TRBV11-2
d_gene: TRBD2
abundance: .

CDR3aa: CASSPREGRVGYNEQFF
CDR3nt: TGTGCCAGCAGCCCCCGGGAGGGACGAGTGGGGTACAATGAGCAGTTCTTC
j_gene: TRBJ2-1
v_gene: TRBV7-9
d_gene: TRBD2
abundance: once

CDR3aa: CASSPPFVTDYNEQFF
CDR3nt: TGCGCCAGCAGCCCCCCCTTCGTGACAGACTACAATGAGCAGTTCTTC
j_gene: TRBJ2-1
v_gene: TRBV5-1
d_gene: .
abundance: .

CDR3aa: CASSLEGQGANEQFF
CDR3nt: TGTGCCAGCAGTTTGGAGGGCCAGGGGGCCAATGAGCAGTTCTTC
j_gene: TRBJ2-1
v_gene: TRBV28
d_gene: TRBD1
abundance: .

CDR3aa: CAWSRKGDGYTF
CDR3nt: TGTGCCTGGAGCCGCAAGGGGGATGGCTACACCTTC
j_gene: TRBJ1-2
v_gene: TRBV30
d_gene: .
abundance: .

CDR3aa: CAWSASNQPQHF
CDR3nt: TGTGCCTGGAGTGCTTCTAATCAGCCCCAGCATTTT
j_gene: TRBJ1-5
v_gene: TRBV30
d_gene: .
abundance: .

CDR3aa: CASSFPGTGYTQYF
CDR3nt: TGTGCCAGCAGCTTCCCCGGGACAGGGTATACGCAGTATTTT
j_gene: TRBJ2-3
v_gene: TRBV11-2
d_gene: TRBD1
abundance: .

CDR3aa: CAISESGTAYEQYF
CDR3nt: TGTGCCATCAGTGAGTCGGGGACAGCCTACGAGCAGTACTTC
j_gene: TRBJ2-7
v_gene: TRBV10-3
d_gene: TRBD1
abundance: .

CDR3aa: CASSLSVGAANTGELFF
CDR3nt: TGTGCCAGCAGCTTATCCGTCGGGGCAGCGAACACCGGGGAGCTGTTTTTT
j_gene: TRBJ2-2
v_gene: TRBV7-2
d_gene: .
abundance: once

CDR3aa: CSASSGNEQYF
CDR3nt: TGCAGTGCTAGTTCCGGGAACGAGCAGTACTTC
j_gene: TRBJ2-7
v_gene: TRBV20-1
d_gene: .
abundance: .

CDR3aa: CASSRGGVKTGLSPLHF
CDR3nt: TGTGCCAGCAGCAGGGGAGGGGTAAAAACAGGGTTGTCACCCCTCCACTTT
j_gene: TRBJ1-6
v_gene: TRBV7-2
d_gene: .
abundance: .

CDR3aa: CASSMAWGSNTEAFF
CDR3nt: TGTGCCAGTAGTATGGCATGGGGGTCGAACACTGAAGCTTTCTTT
j_gene: TRBJ1-1
v_gene: TRBV19
d_gene: .
abundance: .